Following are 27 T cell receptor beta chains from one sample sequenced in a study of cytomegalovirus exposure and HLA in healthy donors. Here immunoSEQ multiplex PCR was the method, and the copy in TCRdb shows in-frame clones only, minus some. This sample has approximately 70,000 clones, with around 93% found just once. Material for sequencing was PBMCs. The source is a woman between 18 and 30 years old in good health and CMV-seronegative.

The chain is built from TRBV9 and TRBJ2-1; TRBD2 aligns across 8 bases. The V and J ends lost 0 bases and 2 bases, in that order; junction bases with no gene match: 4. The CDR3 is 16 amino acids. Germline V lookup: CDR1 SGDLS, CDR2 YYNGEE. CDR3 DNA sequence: TGTGCCAGCAGCGTAGGTGGGACTAGGACCTACAATGAGCAGTTCTTC. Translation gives CASSVGGTRTYNEQFF.

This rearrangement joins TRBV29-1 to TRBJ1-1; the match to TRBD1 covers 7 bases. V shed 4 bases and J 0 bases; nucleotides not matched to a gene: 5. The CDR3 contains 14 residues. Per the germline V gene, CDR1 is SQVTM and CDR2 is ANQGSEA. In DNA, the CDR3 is TGCAGCGTTGGAATGGGACAGTTGAACACTGAAGCTTTCTTT. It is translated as CSVGMGQLNTEAFF.

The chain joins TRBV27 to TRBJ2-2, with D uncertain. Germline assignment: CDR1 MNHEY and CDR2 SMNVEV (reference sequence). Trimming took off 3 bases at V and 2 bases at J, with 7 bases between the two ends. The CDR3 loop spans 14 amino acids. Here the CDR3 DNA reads TGTGCCAGCAGTTTTGGGCGAAACACCGGGGAGCTGTTTTTT. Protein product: CASSFGRNTGELFF.

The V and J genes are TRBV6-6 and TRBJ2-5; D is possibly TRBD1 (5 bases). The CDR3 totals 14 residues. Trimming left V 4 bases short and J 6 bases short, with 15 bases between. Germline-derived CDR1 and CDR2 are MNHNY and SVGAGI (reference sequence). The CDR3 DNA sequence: TGTGCCAGCAGTTTCGGAAGGGGTGGAAAGACCCAGTACTTC. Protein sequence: CASSFGRGGKTQYF.

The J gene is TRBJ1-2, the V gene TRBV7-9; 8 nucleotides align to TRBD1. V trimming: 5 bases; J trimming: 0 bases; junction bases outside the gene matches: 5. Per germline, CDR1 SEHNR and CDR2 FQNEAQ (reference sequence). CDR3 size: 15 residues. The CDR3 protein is CASSLGTGPNYGYTF. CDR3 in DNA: TGTGCCAGCAGCCTCGGGACAGGTCCTAACTATGGCTACACCTTC.

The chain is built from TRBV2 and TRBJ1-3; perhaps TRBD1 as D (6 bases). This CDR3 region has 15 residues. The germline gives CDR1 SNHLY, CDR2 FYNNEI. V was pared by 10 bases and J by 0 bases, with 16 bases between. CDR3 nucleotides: TGTGCCACCTCACCACAGGGCCTCTCTGGAAACACCATATATTTT. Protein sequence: CATSPQGLSGNTIYF.

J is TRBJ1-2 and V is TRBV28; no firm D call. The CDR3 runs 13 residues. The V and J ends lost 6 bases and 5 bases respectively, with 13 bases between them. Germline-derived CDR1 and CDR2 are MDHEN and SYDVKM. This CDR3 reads CASRPGSPYGYTF. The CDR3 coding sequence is TGTGCCAGCAGGCCCGGGAGCCCATATGGCTACACCTTC.

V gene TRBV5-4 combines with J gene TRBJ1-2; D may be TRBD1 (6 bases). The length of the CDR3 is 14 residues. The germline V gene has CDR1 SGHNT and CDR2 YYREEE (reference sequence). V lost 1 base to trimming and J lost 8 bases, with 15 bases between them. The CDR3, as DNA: TGTGCCAGCAGCTTGCAGGGGCAGGCCCGAGGCTACACCTTC. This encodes CASSLQGQARGYTF.

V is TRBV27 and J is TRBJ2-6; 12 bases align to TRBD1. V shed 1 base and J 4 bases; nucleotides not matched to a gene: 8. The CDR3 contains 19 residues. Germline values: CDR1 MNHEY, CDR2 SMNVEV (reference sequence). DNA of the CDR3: TGTGCCAGCAGTTTATACCCGGGACAGGGGGCGCAAGGGGCCAACGTCCTGACTTTC. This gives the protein CASSLYPGQGAQGANVLTF.

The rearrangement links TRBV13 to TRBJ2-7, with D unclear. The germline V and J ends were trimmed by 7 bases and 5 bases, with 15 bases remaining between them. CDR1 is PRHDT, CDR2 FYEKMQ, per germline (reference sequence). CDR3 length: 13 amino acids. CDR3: CASTVTAEDEQYF. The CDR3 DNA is TGTGCCAGCACCGTGACGGCTGAGGACGAGCAGTACTTC.

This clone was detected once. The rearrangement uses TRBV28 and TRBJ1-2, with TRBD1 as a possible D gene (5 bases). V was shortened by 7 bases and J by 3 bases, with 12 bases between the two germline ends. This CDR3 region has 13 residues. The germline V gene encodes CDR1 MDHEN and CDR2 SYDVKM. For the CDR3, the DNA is TGTGCCAGCACCGTGGGCAGGGACTATGGCTACACCTTC. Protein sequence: CASTVGRDYGYTF.

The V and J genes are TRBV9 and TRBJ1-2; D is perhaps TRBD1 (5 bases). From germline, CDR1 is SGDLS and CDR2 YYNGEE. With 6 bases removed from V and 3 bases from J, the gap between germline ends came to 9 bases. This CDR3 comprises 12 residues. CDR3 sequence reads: CASMSTDYGYTF. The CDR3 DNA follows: TGTGCCAGCATGTCGACAGACTATGGCTACACCTTC.

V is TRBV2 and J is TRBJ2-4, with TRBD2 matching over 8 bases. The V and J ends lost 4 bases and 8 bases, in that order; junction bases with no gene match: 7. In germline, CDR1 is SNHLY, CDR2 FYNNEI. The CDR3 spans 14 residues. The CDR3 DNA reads TGTGCCAGCAGTGTAGGACTAGCTAGGGACATTCAGTACTTC. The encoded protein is CASSVGLARDIQYF.

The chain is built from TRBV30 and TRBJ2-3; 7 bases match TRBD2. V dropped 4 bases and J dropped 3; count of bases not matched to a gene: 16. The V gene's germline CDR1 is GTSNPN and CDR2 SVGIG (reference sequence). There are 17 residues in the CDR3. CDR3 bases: TGTGCCTGGAATGGAAAGGGCCGGGGAGGGCCAACAGATACGCAGTATTTT. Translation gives CAWNGKGRGGPTDTQYF.

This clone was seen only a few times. This CDR3 reads CASSYRGGDYGYTF. The CDR3 nucleotides read TGTGCCAGCAGTTATCGGGGAGGGGACTATGGCTACACCTTC. This chain uses TRBV6-5 with TRBJ1-2, with D tentatively TRBD1 (5 bases). In germline, CDR1 is MNHEY, CDR2 SVGAGI. Trimming took off 3 bases at V and 3 bases at J, with 11 bases between the two ends. The CDR3 extends over 14 amino acids.

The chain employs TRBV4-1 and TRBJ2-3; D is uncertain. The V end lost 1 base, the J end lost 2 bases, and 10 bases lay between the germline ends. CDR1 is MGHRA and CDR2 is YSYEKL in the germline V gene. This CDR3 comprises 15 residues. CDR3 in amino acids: CASSQGSQNTDTQYF. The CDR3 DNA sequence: TGCGCCAGCAGCCAAGGAAGTCAGAACACAGATACGCAGTATTTT.

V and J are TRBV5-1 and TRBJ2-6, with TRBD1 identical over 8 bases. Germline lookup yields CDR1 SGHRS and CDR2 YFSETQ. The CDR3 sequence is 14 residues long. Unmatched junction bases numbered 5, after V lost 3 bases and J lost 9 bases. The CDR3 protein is CASSSRGLYNVLTF. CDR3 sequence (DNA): TGCGCCAGCAGCTCCAGGGGGCTCTACAACGTCCTGACTTTC.

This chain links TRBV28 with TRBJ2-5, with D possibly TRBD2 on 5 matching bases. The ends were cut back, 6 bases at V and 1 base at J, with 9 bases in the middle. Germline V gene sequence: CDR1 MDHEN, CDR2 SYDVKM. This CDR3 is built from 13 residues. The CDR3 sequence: CASSPRGQETQYF. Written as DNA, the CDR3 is TGTGCCAGCAGCCCCCGGGGCCAAGAGACCCAGTACTTC. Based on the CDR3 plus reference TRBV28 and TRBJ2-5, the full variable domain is DVKVTQSSRYLVKRTGEKVFLECVQDMDHENMFWYRQDPGLGLRLIYFSYDVKMKEKGDIPEGYSVSREKKERFSLILESASTNQTSMYLCASSPRGQETQYFGPGTRLLVL.

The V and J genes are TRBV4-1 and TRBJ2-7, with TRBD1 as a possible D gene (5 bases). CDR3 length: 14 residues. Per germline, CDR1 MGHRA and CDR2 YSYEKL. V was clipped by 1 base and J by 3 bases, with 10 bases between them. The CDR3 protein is CASSQGLGVYEQYF. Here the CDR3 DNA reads TGCGCCAGCAGCCAAGGTTTAGGGGTCTACGAGCAGTACTTC.

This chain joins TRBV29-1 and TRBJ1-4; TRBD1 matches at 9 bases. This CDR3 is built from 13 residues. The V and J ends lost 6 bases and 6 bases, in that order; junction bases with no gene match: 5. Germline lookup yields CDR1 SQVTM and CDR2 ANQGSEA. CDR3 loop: CSVRTGADEKLFF. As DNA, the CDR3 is TGCAGCGTCCGGACAGGGGCGGATGAAAAACTGTTTTTT.

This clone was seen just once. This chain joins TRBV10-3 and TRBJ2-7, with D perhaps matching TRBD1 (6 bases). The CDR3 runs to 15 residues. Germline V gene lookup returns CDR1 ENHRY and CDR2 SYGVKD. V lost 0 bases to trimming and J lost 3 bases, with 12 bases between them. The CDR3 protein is CAISESGDRIYEQYF. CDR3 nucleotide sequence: TGTGCCATCAGTGAGTCTGGCGACAGGATCTACGAGCAGTACTTC.

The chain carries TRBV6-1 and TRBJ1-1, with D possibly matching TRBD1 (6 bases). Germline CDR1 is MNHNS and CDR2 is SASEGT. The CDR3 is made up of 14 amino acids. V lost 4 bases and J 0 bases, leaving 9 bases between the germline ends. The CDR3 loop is CASSVQGMNTEAFF. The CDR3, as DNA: TGTGCCAGCAGTGTCCAGGGGATGAACACTGAAGCTTTCTTT.

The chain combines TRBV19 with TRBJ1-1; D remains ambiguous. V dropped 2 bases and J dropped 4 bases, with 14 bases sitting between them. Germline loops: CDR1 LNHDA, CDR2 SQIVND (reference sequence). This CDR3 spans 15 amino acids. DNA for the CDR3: TGTGCCAGTAGTATACGGGCCTTAGAGGGCACTGAAGCTTTCTTT. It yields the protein CASSIRALEGTEAFF. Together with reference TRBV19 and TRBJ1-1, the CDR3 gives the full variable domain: DGGITQSPKYLFRKEGQNVTLSCEQNLNHDAMYWYRQDPGQGLRLIYYSQIVNDFQKGDIAEGYSVSREKKESFPLTVTSAQKNPTAFYLCASSIRALEGTEAFFGQGTRLTVV.

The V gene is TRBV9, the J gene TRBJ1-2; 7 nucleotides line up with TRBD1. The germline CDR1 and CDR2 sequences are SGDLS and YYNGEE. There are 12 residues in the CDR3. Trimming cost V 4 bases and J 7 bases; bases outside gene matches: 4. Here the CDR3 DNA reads TGTGCCAGCAGCTCAACAGGGGTTGGCTACACCTTC. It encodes CASSSTGVGYTF.

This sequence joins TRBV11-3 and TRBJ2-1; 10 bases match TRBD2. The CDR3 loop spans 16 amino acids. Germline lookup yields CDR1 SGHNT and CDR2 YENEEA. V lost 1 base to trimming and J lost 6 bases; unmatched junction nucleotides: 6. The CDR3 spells CASSLGSSGRGNEQFF. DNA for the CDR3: TGTGCCAGCAGCTTAGGATCCAGCGGGAGGGGCAATGAGCAGTTCTTC.

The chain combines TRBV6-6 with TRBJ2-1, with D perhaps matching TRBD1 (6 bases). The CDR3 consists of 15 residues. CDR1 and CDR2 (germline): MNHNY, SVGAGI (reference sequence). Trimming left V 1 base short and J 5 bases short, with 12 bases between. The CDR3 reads CASSYYRDTNNEQFF. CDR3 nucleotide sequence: TGTGCCAGCAGTTACTACCGGGACACCAACAATGAGCAGTTCTTC.

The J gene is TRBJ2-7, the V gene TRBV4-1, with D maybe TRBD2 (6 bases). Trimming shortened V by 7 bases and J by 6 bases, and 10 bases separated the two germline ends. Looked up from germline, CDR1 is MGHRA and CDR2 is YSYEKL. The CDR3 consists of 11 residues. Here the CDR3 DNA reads TGCGCCAGCAAGAGGGGAGGCGAGCAGTACTTC. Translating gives CASKRGGEQYF.